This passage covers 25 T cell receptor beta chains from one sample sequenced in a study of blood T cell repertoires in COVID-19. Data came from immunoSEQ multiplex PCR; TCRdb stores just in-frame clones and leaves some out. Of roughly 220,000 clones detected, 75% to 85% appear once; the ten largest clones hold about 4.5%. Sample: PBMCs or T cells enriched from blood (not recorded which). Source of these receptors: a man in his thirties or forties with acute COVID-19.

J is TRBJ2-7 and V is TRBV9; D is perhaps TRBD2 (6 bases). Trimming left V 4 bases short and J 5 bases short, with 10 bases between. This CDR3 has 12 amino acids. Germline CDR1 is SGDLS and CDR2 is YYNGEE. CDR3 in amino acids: CASSSGGDEQYF. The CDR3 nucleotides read TGTGCCAGCAGCTCCGGCGGGGACGAGCAGTACTTC.

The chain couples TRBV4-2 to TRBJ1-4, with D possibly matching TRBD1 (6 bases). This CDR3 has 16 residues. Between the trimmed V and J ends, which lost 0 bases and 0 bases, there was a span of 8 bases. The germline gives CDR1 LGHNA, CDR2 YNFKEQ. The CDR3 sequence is CASSQEQGTTNEKLFF. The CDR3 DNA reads TGTGCCAGCAGCCAAGAACAGGGCACAACTAATGAAAAACTGTTTTTT.

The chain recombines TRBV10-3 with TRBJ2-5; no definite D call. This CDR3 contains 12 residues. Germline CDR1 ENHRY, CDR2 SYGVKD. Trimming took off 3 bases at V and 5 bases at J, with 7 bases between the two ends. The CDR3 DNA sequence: TGTGCCATCAGTGAACTGGAGGAGACCCAGTACTTC. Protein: CAISELEETQYF.

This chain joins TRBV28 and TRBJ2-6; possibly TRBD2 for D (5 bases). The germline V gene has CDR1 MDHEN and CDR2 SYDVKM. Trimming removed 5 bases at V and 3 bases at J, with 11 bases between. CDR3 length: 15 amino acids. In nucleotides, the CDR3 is TGTGCCAGCAGTCAACGGGGTGGTGGGGCCAACGTCCTGACTTTC. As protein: CASSQRGGGANVLTF.

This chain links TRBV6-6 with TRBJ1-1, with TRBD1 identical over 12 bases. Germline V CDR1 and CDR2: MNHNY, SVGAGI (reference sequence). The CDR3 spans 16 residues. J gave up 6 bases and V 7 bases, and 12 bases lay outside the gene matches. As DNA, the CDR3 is TGTGCCAGCATTGGGACAGGGGGCGGAACAGGGTCTGAAGCTTTCTTT. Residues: CASIGTGGGTGSEAFF.

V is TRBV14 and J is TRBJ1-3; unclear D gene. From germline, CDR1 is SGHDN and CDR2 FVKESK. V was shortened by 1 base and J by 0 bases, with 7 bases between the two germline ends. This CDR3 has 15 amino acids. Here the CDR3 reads CASSQGSGSGNTIYF. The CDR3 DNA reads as TGTGCCAGCAGCCAAGGGTCAGGCTCTGGAAACACCATATATTTT.

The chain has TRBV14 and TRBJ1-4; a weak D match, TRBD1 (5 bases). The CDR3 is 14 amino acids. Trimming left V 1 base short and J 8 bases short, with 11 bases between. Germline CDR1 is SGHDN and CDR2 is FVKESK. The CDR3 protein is CASSQGRRGEKLFF. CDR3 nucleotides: TGTGCCAGCAGCCAAGGGAGGCGGGGGGAAAAACTGTTTTTT. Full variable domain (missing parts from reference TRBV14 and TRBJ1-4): EAGVTQFPSHSVIEKGQTVTLRCDPISGHDNLYWYRRVMGKEIKFLLHFVKESKQDESGMPNNRFLAERTGGTYSTLKVQPAELEDSGVYFCASSQGRRGEKLFFGSGTQLSVL.

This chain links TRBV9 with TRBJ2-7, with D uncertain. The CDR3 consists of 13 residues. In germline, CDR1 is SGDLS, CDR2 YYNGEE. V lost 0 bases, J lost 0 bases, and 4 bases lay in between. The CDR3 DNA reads TGTGCCAGCAGCGTAGGAGACTCCTACGAGCAGTACTTC. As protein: CASSVGDSYEQYF.

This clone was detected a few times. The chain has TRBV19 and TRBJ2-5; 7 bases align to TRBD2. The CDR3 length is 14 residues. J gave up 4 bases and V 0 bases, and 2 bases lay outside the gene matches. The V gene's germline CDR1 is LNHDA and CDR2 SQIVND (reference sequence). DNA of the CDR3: TGTGCCAGTAGTATAGACGGACTAGGAGAGACCCAGTACTTC. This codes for CASSIDGLGETQYF.

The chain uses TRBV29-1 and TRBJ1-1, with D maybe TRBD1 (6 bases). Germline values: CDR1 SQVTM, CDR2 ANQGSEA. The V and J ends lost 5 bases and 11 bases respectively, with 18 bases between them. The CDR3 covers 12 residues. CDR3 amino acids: CSVSPTRDIAFF. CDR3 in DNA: TGCAGCGTTTCCCCGACCCGGGACATTGCTTTCTTT.

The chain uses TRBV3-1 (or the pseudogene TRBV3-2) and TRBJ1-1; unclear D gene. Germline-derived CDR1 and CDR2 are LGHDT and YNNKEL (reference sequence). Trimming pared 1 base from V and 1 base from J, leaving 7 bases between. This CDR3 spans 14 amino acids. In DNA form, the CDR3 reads TGTGCCAGCAGCCAAGTAAGGAGGAACACTGAAGCTTTCTTT. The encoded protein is CASSQVRRNTEAFF.

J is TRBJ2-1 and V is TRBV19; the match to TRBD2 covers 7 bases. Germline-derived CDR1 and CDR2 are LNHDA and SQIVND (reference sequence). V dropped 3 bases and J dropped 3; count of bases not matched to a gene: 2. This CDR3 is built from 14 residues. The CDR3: CASSIGGSYNEQFF. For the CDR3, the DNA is TGTGCCAGTAGTATCGGGGGGAGCTACAATGAGCAGTTCTTC.

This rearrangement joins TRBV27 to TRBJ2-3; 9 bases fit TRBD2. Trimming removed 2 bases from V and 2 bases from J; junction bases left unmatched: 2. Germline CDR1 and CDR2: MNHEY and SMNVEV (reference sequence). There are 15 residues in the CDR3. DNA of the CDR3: TGTGCCAGCAGTTTAATAGCGGGGGTCACAGATACGCAGTATTTT. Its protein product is CASSLIAGVTDTQYF.

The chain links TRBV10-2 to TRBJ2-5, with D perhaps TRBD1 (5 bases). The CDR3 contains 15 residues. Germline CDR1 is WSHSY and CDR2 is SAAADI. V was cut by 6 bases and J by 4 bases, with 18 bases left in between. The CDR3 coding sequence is TGCGCCAGCAGGCCCCAGGGAAAAGGGCGAGAGACCCAGTACTTC. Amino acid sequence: CASRPQGKGRETQYF.

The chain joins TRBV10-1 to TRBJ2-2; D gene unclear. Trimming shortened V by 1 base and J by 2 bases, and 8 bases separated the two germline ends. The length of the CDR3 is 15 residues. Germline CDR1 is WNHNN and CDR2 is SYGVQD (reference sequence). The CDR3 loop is CASSEWQDNTGELFF. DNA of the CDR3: TGCGCCAGCAGTGAGTGGCAGGATAACACCGGGGAGCTGTTTTTT.

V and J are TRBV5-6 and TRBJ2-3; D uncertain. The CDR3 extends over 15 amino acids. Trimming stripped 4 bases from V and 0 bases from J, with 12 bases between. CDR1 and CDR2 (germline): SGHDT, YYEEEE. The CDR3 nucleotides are TGTGCCAGCAGCCGTCCTGAGACTAGCACAGATACGCAGTATTTT. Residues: CASSRPETSTDTQYF. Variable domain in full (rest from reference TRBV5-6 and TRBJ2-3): DAGVTQSPTHLIKTRGQQVTLRCSPKSGHDTVSWYQQALGQGPQFIFQYYEEEERQRGNFPDRFSGHQFPNYSSELNVNALLLGDSALYLCASSRPETSTDTQYFGPGTRLTVL.

The CDR3, as DNA: TGTGCCAGCACCTCCGGGACAGGCTATGGCTACACCTTC. It translates to CASTSGTGYGYTF. This sequence joins TRBV7-6 and TRBJ1-2; 8 nucleotides agree with TRBD1. The junction had 5 bases not matched to a gene; V was cut back by 7 bases and J by 4 bases. The CDR3 has 13 residues. The germline CDR1 and CDR2 sequences are SGHVS and FNYEAQ.

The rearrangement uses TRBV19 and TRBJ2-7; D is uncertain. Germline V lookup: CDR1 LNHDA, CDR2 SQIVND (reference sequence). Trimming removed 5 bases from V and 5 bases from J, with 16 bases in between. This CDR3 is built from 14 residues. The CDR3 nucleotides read TGTGCCAGTAGTTCCCGGCAGGCCTTCCACGAGCAGTACTTC. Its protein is CASSSRQAFHEQYF.

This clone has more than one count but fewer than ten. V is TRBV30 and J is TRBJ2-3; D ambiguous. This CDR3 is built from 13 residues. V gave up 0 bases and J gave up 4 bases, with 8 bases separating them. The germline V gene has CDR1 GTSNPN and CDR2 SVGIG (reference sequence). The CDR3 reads CAWSVGRSDTQYF. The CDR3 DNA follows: TGTGCCTGGAGTGTCGGTCGCTCAGATACGCAGTATTTT.

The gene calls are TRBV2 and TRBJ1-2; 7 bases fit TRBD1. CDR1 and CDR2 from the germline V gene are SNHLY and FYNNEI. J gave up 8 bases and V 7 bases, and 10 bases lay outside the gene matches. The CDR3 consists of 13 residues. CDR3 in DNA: TGTGCCAGCACCTTCGGGACAGAAGGAGGCTACACCTTC. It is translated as CASTFGTEGGYTF.

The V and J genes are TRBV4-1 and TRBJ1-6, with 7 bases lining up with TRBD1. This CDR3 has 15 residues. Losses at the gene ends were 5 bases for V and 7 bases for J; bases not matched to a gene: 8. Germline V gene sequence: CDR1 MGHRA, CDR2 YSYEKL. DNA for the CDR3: TGCGCCAGCAGCGGCACAGGGGAAAGCAATTCACCCCTCCACTTT. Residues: CASSGTGESNSPLHF.

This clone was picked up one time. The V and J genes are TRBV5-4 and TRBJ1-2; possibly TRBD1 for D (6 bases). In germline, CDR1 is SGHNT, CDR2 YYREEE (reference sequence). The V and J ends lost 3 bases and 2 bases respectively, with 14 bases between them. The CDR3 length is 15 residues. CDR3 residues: CASSSTGQTNYGYTF. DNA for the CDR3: TGTGCCAGCAGCTCCACCGGACAGACCAACTATGGCTACACCTTC.

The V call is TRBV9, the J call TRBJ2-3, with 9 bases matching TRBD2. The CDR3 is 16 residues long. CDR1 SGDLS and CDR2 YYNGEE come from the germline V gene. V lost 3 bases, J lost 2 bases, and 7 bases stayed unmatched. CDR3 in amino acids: CASSGIAGALTDTQYF. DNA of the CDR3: TGTGCCAGCAGCGGCATAGCGGGGGCCCTCACAGATACGCAGTATTTT.

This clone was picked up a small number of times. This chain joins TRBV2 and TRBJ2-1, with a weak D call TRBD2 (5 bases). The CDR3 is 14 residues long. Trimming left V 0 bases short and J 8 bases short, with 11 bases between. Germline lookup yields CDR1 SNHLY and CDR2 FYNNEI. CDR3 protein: CASSEARARDEQFF. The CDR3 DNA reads TGTGCCAGCAGTGAAGCGCGGGCTAGAGATGAGCAGTTCTTC.

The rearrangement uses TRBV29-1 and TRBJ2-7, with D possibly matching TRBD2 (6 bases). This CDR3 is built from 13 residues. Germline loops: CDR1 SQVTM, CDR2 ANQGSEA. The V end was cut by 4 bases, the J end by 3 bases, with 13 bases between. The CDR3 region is CSVVLQGLYEQYF. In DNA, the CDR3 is TGCAGCGTTGTCCTCCAGGGACTCTACGAGCAGTACTTC.